The clone carrying this TCR beta chain appeared many times. Its antigen remains unidentified. Time point: newly diagnosed GD, antithyroid drugs for less than 3 months. RNA from PBMCs was the source of the TCR library. CDR3-region Arm-PCR and iRepertoire HTBI primers produced the TCR beta libraries. TCRdb reanalysed the multiplex PCR reads using MiXCR and keeps one entry per CDR3 protein. The table records 200,000 to 250,000 distinct CDR3 sequences, 20% of them present only once. The entry originates in a study of regulatory T cells in long-lasting Graves disease. Study-level background: For a period under 3 months, newly diagnosed Graves' patients had taken antithyroid drugs.

In germline, CDR1 is SGHTA, CDR2 FQGNSA. This CDR3 is built from 15 residues. The ends were cut back, 1 base at V and 5 bases at J, with 13 bases in the middle. Study-level points and caveats: A limited number of samples was an acknowledged limitation. Clonotypes that were public and shared totalled about 2,500 in persistent patients versus approximately 970 in new patients. Newly diagnosed patients had higher TCR diversity than persistent Graves' patients did.

The TCR sequence derives from a female donor with Graves disease. Sequencing was performed on peripheral blood mononuclear cells (PBMCs), taken at new diagnosis, from a patient treated with antithyroid drugs. The chain recombines TRBV7-2 with TRBJ2-3; D ambiguous. This CDR3 is CASSLERGLVDTQYF. The CDR3 coding sequence is TGTGCCAGCAGCTTAGAACGAGGTCTGGTAGATACGCAGTATTTT.